Below are 21 T cell receptor beta chains sequenced from a single sample in a study of CD8 T cells in Susac syndrome (dated by TCRdb to about 2019). Receptor amplification or capture employed the immunoSEQ multiplex PCR assay. RNA was extracted with the RNeasy kit and roughly 0.5 to 1 ug was reverse transcribed using random hexamers. Using fastp at Q25 and MiXCR, TCRdb reprocessed the public reads and kept productive beta chains. Rows with a matching CDR3 protein are joined into one entry that keeps the most common DNA and genes. For this sample there are a few hundred thousand distinct CDR3 sequences; 94% appear just once. Around 0.15% of the sample belongs to the ten largest clones. The sequencing sample was made of CD4+ T cells from PBMCs. These receptors all come from a human donor with Susac syndrome.

The V call is TRBV30, the J call TRBJ2-7, with TRBD1 identical over 8 bases. V gave up 0 bases and J gave up 2 bases; unmatched junction bases: 9. The CDR3 is 16 residues long. Germline values: CDR1 GTSNPN, CDR2 SVGIG (reference sequence). CDR3 protein: CAWSVQGGRVAYEQYF. The CDR3 nucleotides are TGTGCCTGGAGTGTACAGGGGGGCAGGGTAGCCTACGAGCAGTACTTC.

The chain carries TRBV5-6 and TRBJ2-1, with D perhaps TRBD2 (6 bases). V was clipped by 4 bases and J by 5 bases, with 25 bases between them. CDR1 and CDR2 (germline): SGHDT, YYEEEE. The CDR3 consists of 18 residues. CDR3 sequence: CASSPLEGLARLNNEQFF. The CDR3 DNA reads TGTGCCAGCAGCCCCCTAGAGGGTCTAGCGAGATTAAACAATGAGCAGTTCTTC.

The chain links TRBV29-1 to TRBJ1-6; 8 bases are a match to TRBD1. The trim removed 7 bases at V and 6 bases at J, leaving 8 bases unmatched. The CDR3 has 14 amino acids. The germline CDR1 and CDR2 sequences are SQVTM and ANQGSEA. CDR3 region: CSASETGGNSPLHF. DNA of the CDR3: TGCAGCGCCTCCGAAACAGGGGGTAATTCACCCCTCCACTTT. The whole variable domain, filled in from reference TRBV29-1 and TRBJ1-6, reads SAVISQKPSRDICQRGTSLTIQCQVDSQVTMMFWYRQQPGQSLTLIATANQGSEATYESGFVIDKFPISRPNLTFSTLTVSNMSPEDSSIYLCSASETGGNSPLHFGNGTRLTVT.

This chain uses TRBV18 with TRBJ2-7; D is possibly TRBD2 (6 bases). Trimming took 3 bases from V and 0 from J, leaving 18 bases between them. The germline V gene has CDR1 KGHSH and CDR2 LQKENI. The CDR3 has 17 residues. The CDR3 bases are TGTGCCAGCTCACCCCTCGGCGGAGGGGCGAGCTCCTACGAGCAGTACTTC. Amino acids: CASSPLGGGASSYEQYF.

This chain connects TRBV29-1 to TRBJ1-2, with 8 bases that match TRBD1. The CDR3 is made up of 12 amino acids. Trimming at V came to 4 bases and at J to 2 bases, leaving 0 bases not matched to a gene. Germline values: CDR1 SQVTM, CDR2 ANQGSEA. The CDR3 region has the DNA TGCAGCGTTGGGACAGGGAACTATGGCTACACCTTC. This encodes CSVGTGNYGYTF.

The chain is built from TRBV29-1 and TRBJ1-1, with D possibly matching TRBD1 (5 bases). This CDR3 spans 12 amino acids. The germline V gene has CDR1 SQVTM and CDR2 ANQGSEA. Trimming removed 7 bases from V and 3 bases from J, with 12 bases in between. The CDR3 DNA is TGCAGCGGAAGGGACCCCGACACTGAAGCTTTCTTT. Encoded protein: CSGRDPDTEAFF. Full variable domain (outside the CDR3, taken from reference TRBV29-1 and TRBJ1-1): SAVISQKPSRDICQRGTSLTIQCQVDSQVTMMFWYRQQPGQSLTLIATANQGSEATYESGFVIDKFPISRPNLTFSTLTVSNMSPEDSSIYLCSGRDPDTEAFFGQGTRLTVV.

This chain links TRBV30 with TRBJ2-1; 9 nucleotides match TRBD1. Germline loops: CDR1 GTSNPN, CDR2 SVGIG (reference sequence). This CDR3 is 16 amino acids long. V gave up 0 bases and J gave up 4 bases; unmatched junction bases: 7. The CDR3 DNA is TGTGCCTGGAGTGTACGGGGACAGGGACTGTACAATGAGCAGTTCTTC. It encodes CAWSVRGQGLYNEQFF.

The rearrangement links TRBV29-1 to TRBJ2-7; 7 bases fit TRBD1. Per the germline V gene, CDR1 is SQVTM and CDR2 is ANQGSEA. After removal of 4 bases from V and 0 bases from J, the junction contained 3 bases not matched to a gene. The CDR3 spans 13 residues. CDR3 region: CSVARDSSYEQYF. CDR3 nucleotide sequence: TGCAGCGTTGCCAGGGACAGCTCCTACGAGCAGTACTTC.

This clonotype was seen just once. V gene TRBV20-1 combines with J gene TRBJ2-5; D is perhaps TRBD1 (6 bases). This CDR3 contains 15 residues. Germline CDR1 and CDR2: DFQATT and SNEGSKA (reference sequence). V lost 0 bases, J lost 5 bases, and 16 bases lay in between. CDR3 amino acids: CSARDGKGGQETQYF. The CDR3 nucleotides read TGCAGTGCTAGAGATGGAAAAGGGGGTCAGGAGACCCAGTACTTC.

The chain carries TRBV7-9 and TRBJ1-2; the D gene is possibly TRBD1 (5 bases). The germline gives CDR1 SEHNR, CDR2 FQNEAQ (reference sequence). The CDR3 contains 15 residues. V lost 3 bases to trimming and J lost 2 bases, with 13 bases between them. For the CDR3, the DNA is TGTGCCAGCAGCTTCGTGACAGATTGGAACTATGGCTACACCTTC. Encoded protein: CASSFVTDWNYGYTF.

The rearrangement uses TRBV3-1 and TRBJ1-6, with D possibly matching TRBD1 (5 bases). The V end was cut by 1 base, the J end by 10 bases, with 14 bases between. The germline CDR1 and CDR2 sequences are LGHDT and YNNKEL (reference sequence). There are 15 residues in the CDR3. The DNA for the CDR3 is TGTGCCAGCAGCCAAGGGGGCAGGCCGGCATCACCCCTCCACTTT. Amino acids: CASSQGGRPASPLHF.

The chain uses TRBV18 and TRBJ2-1; D gene uncertain. Trimming took 2 bases from V and 5 from J, leaving 7 bases between them. Germline CDR1 is KGHSH and CDR2 is LQKENI. CDR3 length equals 13 residues. This CDR3 is CASSPYQDNEQFF. The CDR3 DNA sequence: TGTGCCAGCTCACCATACCAGGACAATGAGCAGTTCTTC.

This clonotype has a single count. The genes are TRBV9 and TRBJ2-3, with D tentatively TRBD2 (5 bases). CDR3 size: 14 residues. Trimming removed 9 bases from V and 3 bases from J, with 17 bases in between. Germline V gives CDR1 SGDLS, CDR2 YYNGEE. This chain's CDR3 is CATSLASSTDTQYF. The CDR3 DNA sequence: TGTGCCACGAGTCTAGCAAGCTCTACAGATACGCAGTATTTT.

The chain couples TRBV12-3 or TRBV12-4 to TRBJ1-1; D is uncertain. V was shortened by 6 bases and J by 3 bases, with 11 bases between the two germline ends. The CDR3 is 13 amino acids. As DNA, the CDR3 is TGTGCCAGCAGGCGGAGTGGGGACACTGAAGCTTTCTTT. This encodes CASRRSGDTEAFF.

The chain combines TRBV2 with TRBJ2-2; D remains unclear. CDR3 length: 14 amino acids. CDR1 and CDR2 (germline): SNHLY, FYNNEI. Trimming removed 4 bases at V and 3 bases at J, with 9 bases between. Here the CDR3 DNA reads TGTGCCAGCAGTGTTATTGTGTACACCGGGGAGCTGTTTTTT. It encodes CASSVIVYTGELFF. The full variable domain, completed using reference TRBV2 and TRBJ2-2, is EPEVTQTPSHQVTQMGQEVILRCVPISNHLYFYWYRQILGQKVEFLVSFYNNEISEKSEIFDDQFSVERPDGSNFTLKIRSTKLEDSAMYFCASSVIVYTGELFFGEGSRLTVL.

J is TRBJ1-6 and V is TRBV12-5, with D possibly matching TRBD1 (5 bases). CDR1 is LGHNT and CDR2 is FRNRAP in the germline V gene. The CDR3 is made up of 14 amino acids. The V end lost 7 bases, the J end lost 10 bases, and 17 bases lay between the germline ends. The chain's CDR3 is CASVSGTVGSPLHF. CDR3 bases: TGTGCTAGTGTCTCCGGGACGGTTGGGTCACCCCTCCACTTT.

The genes are TRBV6-5 and TRBJ2-5; 10 nucleotides align to TRBD2. The CDR3 consists of 15 residues. The V gene end was trimmed by 4 bases and the J gene end by 2 bases; junction bases not matched to a gene: 4. CDR1 is MNHEY and CDR2 is SVGAGI in the germline V gene. The CDR3 nucleotides read TGTGCCAGCAGTTCGGGACTAGCGACTCAAGAGACCCAGTACTTC. Its protein product is CASSSGLATQETQYF.

The gene calls are TRBV7-2 and TRBJ1-6, with TRBD1 identical over 7 bases. The CDR3 runs 16 residues. CDR1 is SGHTA and CDR2 is FQGNSA in the germline V gene. Losses at the gene ends were 5 bases for V and 10 bases for J; bases not matched to a gene: 14. The CDR3 DNA follows: TGTGCCAGCAGCCCAGGGGGTCGGGGGGCAGTGTCACCCCTCCACTTT. Its protein product is CASSPGGRGAVSPLHF.

The chain joins TRBV12-3 or TRBV12-4 to TRBJ1-1, with D hard to call. The CDR3 is 15 amino acids. V lost 1 base and J 1 base, leaving 10 bases between the germline ends. Written as DNA, the CDR3 is TGTGCCAGCAGTTTAGACGGGAGACCGAACACTGAAGCTTTCTTT. This encodes CASSLDGRPNTEAFF.

The chain has TRBV15 and TRBJ1-2; no definite D call. In germline, CDR1 is LNHNV, CDR2 YYDKDF (reference sequence). The V gene lost 0 bases and the J gene lost 6 bases, with 2 bases spanning the gap. The CDR3 totals 11 residues. CDR3 region: CATSRDDGYTF. The CDR3 region has the DNA TGTGCCACCAGCAGAGACGATGGCTACACCTTC.

CDR3 nucleotide sequence: TGTGCCAGCCCTACTCAGGGCTCTGCACCCCCCTACGAGCAGTACTTC. Amino acids: CASPTQGSAPPYEQYF. The rearrangement joins TRBV27 to TRBJ2-7, with a tentative D call TRBD1 (5 bases). Germline values: CDR1 MNHEY, CDR2 SMNVEV (reference sequence). The germline V and J ends were trimmed by 8 bases and 2 bases, with 22 bases remaining between them. The CDR3 has 16 residues.